The 20 T cell receptor beta chains listed next were all sequenced from one sample in a study of shared clonotypes between healthy human individuals. Positively selected for CCR7, the CD45RO-negative cells used as naive CD8 cells excluded terminally differentiated effector memory CD45RA+ cells. TCRdb's table, derived via immunoSEQ multiplex PCR, lists solely in-frame clones and lacks some. The sample contains around 2.1 million clones, 85% to 95% of which appear only once. Sequenced material: naive CD8+ T cells from PBMCs. Receptors originate from a man between 18 and 35 years old in good health. Some clones in this sample may be carry-over from other donors' samples.

The chain carries TRBV2 and TRBJ2-2, with unresolved D. This CDR3 has 12 residues. Germline CDR1 is SNHLY and CDR2 is FYNNEI. Trimming removed 5 bases at V and 3 bases at J, with 4 bases between. CDR3 in DNA: TGTGCCAGCAGTAAGGACACCGGGGAGCTGTTTTTT. It is translated as CASSKDTGELFF.

This clone was counted a single time. In DNA, the CDR3 is TGTGCCAGCAGTTCTGACGGAGGCATTCAGTACTTC. The encoded protein is CASSSDGGIQYF. This chain connects TRBV28 to TRBJ2-4, with a weak D call TRBD2 (5 bases). The CDR3 spans 12 residues. CDR1 MDHEN and CDR2 SYDVKM come from the germline V gene. V lost 4 bases and J lost 9, with 10 bases in between.

This sequence joins TRBV7-8 and TRBJ2-3, with D maybe TRBD2 (6 bases). Germline CDR1 is SGHVS and CDR2 is FQNEAQ. The CDR3 length is 11 residues. V dropped 4 bases and J dropped 14 bases, with 13 bases sitting between them. CDR3 nucleotides: TGTGCCAGCAGCTCGGACTATAAGAGGTATTTT. Protein sequence: CASSSDYKRYF.

This chain uses TRBV4-3 with TRBJ1-4; D is undetermined. With 0 bases removed from V and 9 bases from J, the gap between germline ends came to 11 bases. The CDR3 loop spans 14 amino acids. The V gene's germline CDR1 is LGHNA and CDR2 YSLEER. Written as DNA, the CDR3 is TGCGCCAGCAGCCAAGATCGGGCAGTACAAAAACTGTTTTTT. Protein sequence: CASSQDRAVQKLFF.

This clone was seen only once. The CDR3 loop reads CASSDRQETQYF. For the CDR3, the DNA is TGTGCCAGCAGTGACCGACAAGAGACCCAGTACTTC. The V call is TRBV6-5, the J call TRBJ2-5; D call uncertain. This CDR3 is built from 12 residues. The germline V gene encodes CDR1 MNHEY and CDR2 SVGAGI. V lost 5 bases, J lost 2 bases, and 6 bases lay in between.

This rearrangement joins TRBV11-2 to TRBJ2-5; D not certain. The germline CDR1 and CDR2 sequences are SGHAT and FQNNGV. With 2 bases removed from V and 5 bases from J, the gap between germline ends came to 24 bases. This CDR3 is built from 18 residues. CDR3 sequence (DNA): TGTGCCAGCAGCTTAAGTTTCAGTGACACCAACGGTGTGGAGACCCAGTACTTC. Protein: CASSLSFSDTNGVETQYF.

The rearrangement uses TRBV7-3 and TRBJ2-7; a possible D gene is TRBD2 (5 bases). Germline V gives CDR1 SGHTA, CDR2 FQGTGA. Trimming shortened V by 1 base and J by 2 bases, and 18 bases separated the two germline ends. This CDR3 is built from 17 residues. The CDR3 nucleotides are TGTGCCAGCAGCTTAAATATTCCGGGTAGGAGGACCTACGAGCAGTACTTC. Protein product: CASSLNIPGRRTYEQYF.

V gene TRBV7-6 combines with J gene TRBJ2-5; 8 nucleotides agree with TRBD2. The CDR3 has 16 amino acids. CDR1 is SGHVS, CDR2 FNYEAQ, per germline. With 5 bases clipped from V and 5 bases from J, the junction kept 13 bases outside the gene matches. CDR3 residues: CASSPATGGDKETQYF. CDR3 bases: TGTGCCAGCAGCCCAGCAACCGGGGGGGATAAGGAGACCCAGTACTTC. Filled out from reference TRBV7-6 and TRBJ2-5, the complete variable domain reads GAGVSQSPRYKVTKRGQDVALRCDPISGHVSLYWYRQALGQGPEFLTYFNYEAQQDKSGLPNDRFSAERPEGSISTLTIQRTEQRDSAMYRCASSPATGGDKETQYFGPGTRLLVL.

Notes on this clone: Other DNA variants within this sample encode the same CDR3. V and J are TRBV4-3 and TRBJ1-3; no clear D gene. V was shortened by 0 bases and J by 0 bases, with 6 bases between the two germline ends. The CDR3 runs to 15 residues. Germline-derived CDR1 and CDR2 are LGHNA and YSLEER. Here the CDR3 DNA reads TGCGCCAGCAGCCAAGACCCAGGCTCTGGAAACACCATATATTTT. As protein: CASSQDPGSGNTIYF.

The chain employs TRBV4-1 and TRBJ2-1; possibly TRBD1 for D (7 bases). The V end was cut by 0 bases, the J end by 10 bases, with 22 bases between. In germline, CDR1 is MGHRA, CDR2 YSYEKL. The CDR3 is made up of 17 amino acids. CDR3 loop: CASSQDGTRAGTAEQFF. The CDR3 coding sequence is TGCGCCAGCAGCCAAGATGGGACGCGGGCGGGGACAGCAGAGCAGTTCTTC.

The chain uses TRBV13 and TRBJ2-1; TRBD1 aligns across 7 bases. The V segment lost 5 bases and the J segment 10 bases; nucleotides outside the gene matches: 8. CDR3 length: 13 residues. Germline assignment: CDR1 PRHDT and CDR2 FYEKMQ (reference sequence). CDR3 in DNA: TGTGCCAGCAGCCCGCGAGGGGGCAGAGAGCAGTTCTTC. Translated, it gives CASSPRGGREQFF.

The chain has TRBV28 and TRBJ2-1, with a weak D call TRBD2 (6 bases). V gave up 4 bases and J gave up 8 bases, with 21 bases separating them. Germline V gene lookup returns CDR1 MDHEN and CDR2 SYDVKM. The CDR3 contains 16 residues. The DNA of the CDR3 is TGTGCCAGCAGTTCCCCCGCGGAACCGACTAGGGATGAGCAGTTCTTC. Translation gives CASSSPAEPTRDEQFF.

This clone has a single count. The same CDR3 also results from other DNA sequences found in this sample. The chain links TRBV9 to TRBJ1-3; a possible D gene is TRBD1 (5 bases). Trimming took off 0 bases at V and 2 bases at J, with 6 bases between the two ends. The germline gives CDR1 SGDLS, CDR2 YYNGEE. This CDR3 is 14 amino acids long. This chain's CDR3 is CASSVAGAGNTIYF. CDR3 nucleotide sequence: TGTGCCAGCAGCGTAGCGGGGGCTGGAAACACCATATATTTT.

V is TRBV11-2 and J is TRBJ1-2; TRBD1 agrees at 7 bases. The CDR3 runs to 14 residues. The germline CDR1 and CDR2 sequences are SGHAT and FQNNGV. V dropped 3 bases and J dropped 6; count of bases not matched to a gene: 7. The CDR3 DNA sequence: TGTGCCAGCAGCTTTCTTGAGGGGGCGGATGGCTACACCTTC. Translated: CASSFLEGADGYTF.

Only one count was recorded for this clone. The rearrangement joins TRBV25-1 to TRBJ1-1, with D possibly matching TRBD1 (6 bases). Germline V CDR1 and CDR2: MGHDK, SYGVNS. The CDR3 is 16 residues long. V was cut by 4 bases and J by 0 bases, with 15 bases left in between. In DNA, the CDR3 is TGTGCCAGCAGTGCACAGGGTTATGCGATGAACACTGAAGCTTTCTTT. Translating gives CASSAQGYAMNTEAFF.

V is TRBV27 and J is TRBJ1-2; D is undetermined. Deletions cut 5 bases from V and 12 bases from J, with 34 bases between. This CDR3 is 18 amino acids long. Per germline, CDR1 MNHEY and CDR2 SMNVEV (reference sequence). As DNA, the CDR3 is TGTGCCAGCAGTCCCCGAGGCCCCAGTTTATCCCTGTCCGACGGAAACACCTTC. This translates into CASSPRGPSLSLSDGNTF.

The chain employs TRBV9 and TRBJ1-4, with a weak D call TRBD1 (6 bases). The CDR3 is 14 residues long. Trimming stripped 3 bases from V and 7 bases from J, with 13 bases between. Germline V lookup: CDR1 SGDLS, CDR2 YYNGEE. The CDR3 bases are TGTGCCAGCAGCGATGGGGGGCGCGGTGAAAAACTGTTTTTT. Its translation: CASSDGGRGEKLFF.

V is TRBV5-4 and J is TRBJ2-5; possible D gene TRBD1, 6 bases. CDR1 is SGHNT, CDR2 YYREEE, per germline (reference sequence). V was clipped by 2 bases and J by 4 bases, with 15 bases between them. This CDR3 is built from 15 residues. In nucleotides, the CDR3 is TGTGCCAGCAGCTTTTCCCCAGGGGCTACAGAGACCCAGTACTTC. It is translated as CASSFSPGATETQYF.

In nucleotides, the CDR3 is TGTGCCAGCAGTCCCCGGGACTACACAGATACGCAGTATTTT. Translated: CASSPRDYTDTQYF. The rearrangement joins TRBV27 to TRBJ2-3; 7 bases fit TRBD2. The CDR3 length is 14 residues. V was pared by 5 bases and J by 2 bases, with 4 bases of the junction left unmatched. Germline-derived CDR1 and CDR2 are MNHEY and SMNVEV (reference sequence).

V gene TRBV4-3 combines with J gene TRBJ2-1; TRBD2 might be the D (6 bases). Trimming pared 4 bases from V and 7 bases from J, leaving 11 bases between. This CDR3 has 13 residues. Germline CDR1 reads LGHNA; CDR2 reads YSLEER. The CDR3 sequence: CASSLRGRNEQFF. CDR3 nucleotides: TGCGCCAGCAGCCTACGGGGGAGGAATGAGCAGTTCTTC.